One sample yielded the 16 T cell receptor beta chains listed below, sequenced in a study of T cells in Graves' hyperthyroidism and ophthalmopathy. There were TCR beta CDR3 regions amplified from RNA transcripts. Carried out on the TCR CDR3, a first-round RT-PCR used the HTBI primer set. TCRdb analysed the multiplex PCR reads with MiXCR anew, one entry per CDR3 protein. The table records a few hundred thousand distinct CDR3 sequences, roughly 14% of them present only once. The sample consisted of blood. The receptors shown here come from a woman in her thirties with Graves' hyperthyroidism.

This clonotype came up many times. The chain carries TRBV7-9 and TRBJ2-3; D is uncertain. This CDR3 is built from 14 residues. Trimming left V 2 bases short and J 0 bases short, with 6 bases between. From germline, CDR1 is SEHNR and CDR2 FQNEAQ (reference sequence). DNA for the CDR3: TGTGCCAGCAGCTTATTTAGGAGCACAGATACGCAGTATTTT. It is translated as CASSLFRSTDTQYF.

This clonotype was observed at least ten times. V is TRBV28 and J is TRBJ2-2; 7 bases agree with TRBD1. Trimming cost V 0 bases and J 5 bases; bases outside gene matches: 6. The CDR3 length is 16 residues. Per the germline V gene, CDR1 is MDHEN and CDR2 is SYDVKM. This CDR3 reads CASSLWTGMGTGELFF. CDR3 bases: TGTGCCAGCAGTTTATGGACAGGGATGGGTACCGGGGAGCTGTTTTTT.

CDR3 in amino acids: CASSQNQGYYEQYF. CDR3 DNA sequence: TGCGCCAGCAGCCAAAACCAGGGATACTACGAGCAGTACTTC. V is TRBV4-3 and J is TRBJ2-7, with D possibly matching TRBD1 (5 bases). The V end was cut by 2 bases, the J end by 3 bases, with 11 bases between. Germline CDR1 is LGHNA and CDR2 is YSLEER. CDR3 length: 14 residues.

This clonotype was counted many times. The rearrangement joins TRBV7-9 to TRBJ2-5, with 7 bases lining up with TRBD1. CDR1 SEHNR and CDR2 FQNEAQ come from the germline V gene (reference sequence). This CDR3 has 15 amino acids. Trimming cost V 5 bases and J 5 bases; bases outside gene matches: 11. Here the CDR3 reads CASSPKTGNGETQYF. The CDR3 nucleotides read TGTGCCAGCAGCCCAAAGACAGGGAATGGGGAGACCCAGTACTTC.

This clonotype was counted at least ten times. The chain has TRBV28 and TRBJ2-1; 12 positions agree with TRBD2. In germline, CDR1 is MDHEN, CDR2 SYDVKM. V trimming: 6 bases; J trimming: 9 bases; junction bases outside the gene matches: 15. The CDR3 is 17 residues long. This CDR3 reads CASRRGTSGRLWVEQFF. CDR3 coding DNA: TGTGCCAGCAGACGCGGCACTAGCGGGAGGTTGTGGGTTGAGCAGTTCTTC.

The chain employs TRBV27 and TRBJ2-3, with unresolved D. V lost 5 bases and J 1 base, leaving 4 bases between the germline ends. Germline CDR1 is MNHEY and CDR2 is SMNVEV (reference sequence). The CDR3 length is 12 residues. The CDR3 region is CASSQRTDTQYF. The CDR3 DNA follows: TGTGCCAGCAGTCAACGCACAGATACGCAGTATTTT.

This clonotype was observed many times. The chain couples TRBV7-9 to TRBJ1-1; no definite D call. CDR1 and CDR2 (germline): SEHNR, FQNEAQ (reference sequence). V was pared by 3 bases and J by 9 bases, with 11 bases between. The CDR3 runs to 12 residues. CDR3 in DNA: TGTGCCAGCAGCTTCACGGAGGATAAAGCTTTCTTT. Its translation: CASSFTEDKAFF.

The V gene is TRBV12-3 or TRBV12-4, the J gene TRBJ2-5; TRBD1 or TRBD2 may be the D gene (5 bases each). This CDR3 comprises 13 residues. The germline V and J ends were trimmed by 5 bases and 5 bases, with 12 bases remaining between them. Written as DNA, the CDR3 is TGTGCCAGCAGTGCCCGGGGCGGGGAGACCCAGTACTTC. It yields the protein CASSARGGETQYF.

Concerning this clonotype itself: A clone one base away is much larger, so this may be a read error. V usage is TRBV6-1 and J usage is TRBJ2-1, with D perhaps matching TRBD2 (5 bases). The CDR3 is 14 amino acids. V lost 8 bases, J lost 0 bases, and 11 bases lay in between. Germline values: CDR1 MNHNS, CDR2 SASEGT. The CDR3 region has the DNA TGTGCCAGCCACGTTGGGAGCTCCTACAATGAGCAGTTCTTC. Residues: CASHVGSSYNEQFF.

This clonotype was observed at least ten times. The chain links TRBV12-3 or TRBV12-4 to TRBJ2-2; 10 bases line up with TRBD2. The CDR3 extends over 15 amino acids. V lost 8 bases and J lost 4; bases outside the gene matches: 7. The CDR3 here is CASPRGLASTGELFF. CDR3 in DNA: TGTGCCAGCCCTCGGGGACTAGCGAGCACCGGGGAGCTGTTTTTT.

This clonotype has at least ten counts. The genes are TRBV20-1 and TRBJ2-1; D is undetermined. Trimming took 6 bases from V and 8 from J, leaving 14 bases between them. The CDR3 length is 12 residues. The germline CDR1 and CDR2 sequences are DFQATT and SNEGSKA (reference sequence). The CDR3 DNA reads as TGCAGTGCCAATCTCTCTGGCGATGAGCAGTTCTTC. This translates into CSANLSGDEQFF.

The chain joins TRBV27 to TRBJ2-7, with no clear D. V was cut by 3 bases and J by 1 base, with 10 bases left in between. CDR3 length equals 14 residues. Looked up from germline, CDR1 is MNHEY and CDR2 is SMNVEV (reference sequence). The CDR3 protein is CASSLAHYSYEQYF. CDR3 in DNA: TGTGCCAGCAGTTTGGCGCATTATTCCTACGAGCAGTACTTC.

This clonotype has more than one count but fewer than ten. A much larger clonotype is one base distant, so this may be a read error. The chain joins TRBV11-2 to TRBJ2-7; 7 positions match TRBD2. The CDR3 has 13 residues. Germline V CDR1 and CDR2: SGHAT, FQNNGV. The CDR3 here is CAVSGTHSYGQYF. CDR3 in DNA: TGTGCCGTAAGCGGGACGCACTCCTACGGGCAGTACTTC.

CDR3 nucleotide sequence: TGCGCCAGCAGCCATCCGGGACGGGACGGGGAGCTGTTTTTT. This gives the protein CASSHPGRDGELFF. The chain uses TRBV4-3 and TRBJ2-2; the D call may be TRBD1 or TRBD2 (5 bases each). The CDR3 sequence is 14 residues long. Germline V gene lookup returns CDR1 LGHNA and CDR2 YSLEER. V gave up 3 bases and J gave up 7 bases, with 12 bases separating them.

The genes are TRBV2 and TRBJ2-5; perhaps TRBD2 as D (7 bases). The CDR3 totals 13 residues. The germline V gene encodes CDR1 SNHLY and CDR2 FYNNEI. The V end was cut by 7 bases, the J end by 2 bases, with 11 bases between. The CDR3 bases are TGTGCCAGCACGAGGGGGGGTCAAGAGACCCAGTACTTC. Translated: CASTRGGQETQYF.

The chain couples TRBV7-9 to TRBJ2-1, with 8 bases aligning to TRBD2. The V segment lost 7 bases and the J segment 7 bases; nucleotides outside the gene matches: 12. Germline V lookup: CDR1 SEHNR, CDR2 FQNEAQ (reference sequence). The CDR3 loop spans 15 amino acids. The CDR3 reads CASTRTGGSGNEQFF. CDR3 DNA sequence: TGTGCCAGCACCCGAACGGGAGGGTCGGGGAATGAGCAGTTCTTC.